This T cell receptor beta chain comes out of a study of cytomegalovirus exposure and HLA in healthy donors. In the PCR, 60 Vbeta and 13 Jbeta primers were used. Sequencing was performed with immunoSEQ multiplex PCR; in TCRdb, only in-frame clones are kept and a portion is missing. The sample gives around 150,000 clones, around 60% of which show up once; approximately 6.6% is in the top ten. This CDR3 contains 14 residues. CDR1 is LGHNA, CDR2 YSLEER, per germline. Trimming took off 4 bases at V and 10 bases at J, with 14 bases between the two ends. With respect to this clone: Its cognate antigen is unknown.

Study-level results: For most TCR beta V segments, an earlier analysis put the productive rate at about 87% or about 30% of the time. In a later analysis, specific HLA alleles were associated with 15,000 to 20,000 TCR beta sequences at a 0.05 false discovery rate.

The chain combines TRBV4-3 with TRBJ1-6, with D perhaps matching TRBD1 (6 bases). This receptor was identified in a woman in her sixties or seventies in good health and CMV-seropositive. The specimen was PBMCs. Here the CDR3 reads CASSPTGMGSPLHF. In DNA form, the CDR3 reads TGCGCCAGCAGCCCAACAGGGATGGGATCACCCCTCCACTTT.